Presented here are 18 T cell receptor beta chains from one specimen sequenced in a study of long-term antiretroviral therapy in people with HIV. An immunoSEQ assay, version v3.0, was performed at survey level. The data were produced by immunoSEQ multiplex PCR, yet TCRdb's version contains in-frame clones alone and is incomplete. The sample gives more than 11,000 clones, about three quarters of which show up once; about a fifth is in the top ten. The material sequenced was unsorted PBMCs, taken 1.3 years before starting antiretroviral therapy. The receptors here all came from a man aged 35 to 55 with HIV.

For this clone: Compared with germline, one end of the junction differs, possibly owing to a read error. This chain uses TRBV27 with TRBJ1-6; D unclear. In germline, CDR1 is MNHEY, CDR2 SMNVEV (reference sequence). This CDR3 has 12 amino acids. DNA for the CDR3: TGTACCAGCAGTTCGCTAAATTCACCCCTCCACTTT. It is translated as CTSSSLNSPLHF.

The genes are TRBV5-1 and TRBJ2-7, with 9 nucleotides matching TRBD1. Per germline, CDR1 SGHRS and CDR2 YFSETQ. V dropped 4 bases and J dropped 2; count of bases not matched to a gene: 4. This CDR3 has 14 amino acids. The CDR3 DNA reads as TGCGCCAGCAGCGGGGGACAGGGAGCCTACGAGCAGTACTTC. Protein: CASSGGQGAYEQYF.

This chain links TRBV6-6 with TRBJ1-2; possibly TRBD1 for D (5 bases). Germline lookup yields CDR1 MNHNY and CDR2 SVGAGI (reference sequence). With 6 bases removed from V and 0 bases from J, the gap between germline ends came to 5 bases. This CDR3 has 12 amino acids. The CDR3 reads CASRGANYGYTF. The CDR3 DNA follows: TGTGCCAGCAGAGGGGCTAACTATGGCTACACCTTC.

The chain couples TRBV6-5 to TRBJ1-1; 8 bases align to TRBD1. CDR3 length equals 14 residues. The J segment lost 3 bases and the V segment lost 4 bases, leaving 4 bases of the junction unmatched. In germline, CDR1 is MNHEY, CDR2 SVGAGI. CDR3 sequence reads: CASSWRQGYTEAFF. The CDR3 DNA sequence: TGTGCCAGCAGTTGGAGACAGGGGTACACTGAAGCTTTCTTT.

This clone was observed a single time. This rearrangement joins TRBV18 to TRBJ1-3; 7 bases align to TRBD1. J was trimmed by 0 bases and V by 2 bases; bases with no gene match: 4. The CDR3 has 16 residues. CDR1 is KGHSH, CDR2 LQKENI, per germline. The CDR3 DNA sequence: TGTGCCAGCTCACCAATACAGGGGACCTCTGGAAACACCATATATTTT. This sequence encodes CASSPIQGTSGNTIYF.

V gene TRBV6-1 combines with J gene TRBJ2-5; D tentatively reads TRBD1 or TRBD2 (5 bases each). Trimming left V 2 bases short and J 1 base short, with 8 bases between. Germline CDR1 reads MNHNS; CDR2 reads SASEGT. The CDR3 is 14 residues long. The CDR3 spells CASSESGAQETQYF. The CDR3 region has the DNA TGTGCCAGCAGTGAATCCGGGGCCCAAGAGACCCAGTACTTC.

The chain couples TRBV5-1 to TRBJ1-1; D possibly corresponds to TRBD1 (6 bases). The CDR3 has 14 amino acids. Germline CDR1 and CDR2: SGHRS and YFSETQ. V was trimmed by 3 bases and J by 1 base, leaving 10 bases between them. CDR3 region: CASSSQGWNTEAFF. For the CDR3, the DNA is TGCGCCAGCAGCTCACAGGGATGGAACACTGAAGCTTTCTTT.

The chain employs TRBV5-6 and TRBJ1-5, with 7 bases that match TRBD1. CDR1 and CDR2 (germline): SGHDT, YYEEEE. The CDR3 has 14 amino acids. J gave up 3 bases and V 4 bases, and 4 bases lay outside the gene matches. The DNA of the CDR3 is TGTGCCAGCAGCCCTGGGACAGACAATCAGCCCCAGCATTTT. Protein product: CASSPGTDNQPQHF.

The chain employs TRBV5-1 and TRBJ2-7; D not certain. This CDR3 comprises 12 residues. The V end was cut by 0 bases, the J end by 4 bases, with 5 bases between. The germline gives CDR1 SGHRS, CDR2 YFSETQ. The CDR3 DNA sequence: TGCGCCAGCAGCTTGGAAGGTTACGAGCAGTACTTC. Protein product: CASSLEGYEQYF.

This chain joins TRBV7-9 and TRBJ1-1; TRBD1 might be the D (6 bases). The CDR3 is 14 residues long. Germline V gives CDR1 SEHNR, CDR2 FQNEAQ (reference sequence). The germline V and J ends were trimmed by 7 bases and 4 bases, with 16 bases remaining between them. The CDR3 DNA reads TGTGCCAGCACCAAAATGGGGGCGGGCACTGAAGCTTTCTTT. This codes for CASTKMGAGTEAFF.

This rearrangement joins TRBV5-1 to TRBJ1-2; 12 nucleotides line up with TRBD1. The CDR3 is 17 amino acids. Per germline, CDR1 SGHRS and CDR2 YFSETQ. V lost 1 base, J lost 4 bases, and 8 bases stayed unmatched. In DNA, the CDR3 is TGCGCCAGCAGCTTGAGGGGACAGGGGGCTAAGCCCTATGGCTACACCTTC. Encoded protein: CASSLRGQGAKPYGYTF.

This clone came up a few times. The CDR3 reads CASSFGDYGYTF. The CDR3, as DNA: TGTGCCAGCAGCTTTGGGGACTATGGCTACACCTTC. The genes are TRBV11-2 and TRBJ1-2; D unclear. The CDR3 is 12 residues long. Germline V lookup: CDR1 SGHAT, CDR2 FQNNGV. Trimming left V 3 bases short and J 3 bases short, with 5 bases between.

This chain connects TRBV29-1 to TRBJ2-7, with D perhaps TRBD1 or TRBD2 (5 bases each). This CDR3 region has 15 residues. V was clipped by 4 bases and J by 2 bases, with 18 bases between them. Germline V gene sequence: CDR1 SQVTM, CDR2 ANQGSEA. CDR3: CSVVFNQGVAYEQYF. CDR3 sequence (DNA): TGCAGCGTTGTCTTCAATCAGGGAGTAGCCTACGAGCAGTACTTC.

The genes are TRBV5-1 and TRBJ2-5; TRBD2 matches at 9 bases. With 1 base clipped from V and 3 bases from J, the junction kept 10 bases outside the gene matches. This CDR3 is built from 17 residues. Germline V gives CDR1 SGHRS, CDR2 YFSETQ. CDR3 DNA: TGCGCCAGCAGCTTGCGTCCGGGACTAGCAATGGAAGAGACCCAGTACTTC. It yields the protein CASSLRPGLAMEETQYF.

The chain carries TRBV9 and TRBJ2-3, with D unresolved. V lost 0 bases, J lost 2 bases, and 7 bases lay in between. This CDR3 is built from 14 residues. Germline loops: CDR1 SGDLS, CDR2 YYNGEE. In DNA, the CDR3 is TGTGCCAGCAGCGTAGGTCACCTCACAGATACGCAGTATTTT. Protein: CASSVGHLTDTQYF.

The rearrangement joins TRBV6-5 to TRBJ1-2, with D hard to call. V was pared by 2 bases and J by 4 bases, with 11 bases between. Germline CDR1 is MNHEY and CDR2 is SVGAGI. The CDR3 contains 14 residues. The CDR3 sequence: CASSYRAGSYGYTF. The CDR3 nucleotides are TGTGCCAGCAGTTACCGCGCAGGCTCCTATGGCTACACCTTC.

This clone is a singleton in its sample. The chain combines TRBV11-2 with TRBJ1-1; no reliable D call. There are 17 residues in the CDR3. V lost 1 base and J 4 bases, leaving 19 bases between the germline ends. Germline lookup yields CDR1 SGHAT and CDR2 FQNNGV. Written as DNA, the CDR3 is TGTGCCAGCAGCTTAGGTGGCGGGTGGAGGAGGACCACTGAAGCTTTCTTT. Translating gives CASSLGGGWRRTTEAFF.

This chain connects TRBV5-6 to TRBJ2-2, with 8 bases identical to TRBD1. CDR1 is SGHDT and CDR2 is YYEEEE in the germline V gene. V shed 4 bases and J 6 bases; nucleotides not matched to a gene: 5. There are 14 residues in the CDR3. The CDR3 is CASSVDRDSGELFF. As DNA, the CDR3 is TGTGCCAGCAGCGTGGACAGGGATTCCGGGGAGCTGTTTTTT.